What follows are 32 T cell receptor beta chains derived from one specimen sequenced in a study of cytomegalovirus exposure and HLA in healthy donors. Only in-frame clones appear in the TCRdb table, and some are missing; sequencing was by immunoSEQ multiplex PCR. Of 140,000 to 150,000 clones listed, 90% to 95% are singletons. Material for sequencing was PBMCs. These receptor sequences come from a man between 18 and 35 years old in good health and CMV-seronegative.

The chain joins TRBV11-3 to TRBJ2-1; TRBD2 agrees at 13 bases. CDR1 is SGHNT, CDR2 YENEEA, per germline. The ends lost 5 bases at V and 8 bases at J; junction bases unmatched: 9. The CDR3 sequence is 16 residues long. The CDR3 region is CASSPKLAGGPHEQFF. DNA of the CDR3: TGTGCCAGCAGCCCCAAACTAGCGGGAGGGCCCCATGAGCAGTTCTTC.

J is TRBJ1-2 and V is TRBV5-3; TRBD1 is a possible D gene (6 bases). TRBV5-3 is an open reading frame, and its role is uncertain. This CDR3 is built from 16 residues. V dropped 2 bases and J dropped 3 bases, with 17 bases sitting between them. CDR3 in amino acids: CARSFCSGEPDYGYTF. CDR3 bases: TGTGCCAGAAGCTTCTGTTCAGGGGAGCCGGACTATGGCTACACCTTC.

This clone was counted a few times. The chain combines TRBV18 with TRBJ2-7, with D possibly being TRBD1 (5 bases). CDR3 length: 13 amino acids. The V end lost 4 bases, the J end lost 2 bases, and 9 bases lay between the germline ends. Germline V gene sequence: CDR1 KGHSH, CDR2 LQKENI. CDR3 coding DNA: TGTGCCAGCTCACGGACACAAACCTACGAGCAGTACGTC. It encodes CASSRTQTYEQYV.

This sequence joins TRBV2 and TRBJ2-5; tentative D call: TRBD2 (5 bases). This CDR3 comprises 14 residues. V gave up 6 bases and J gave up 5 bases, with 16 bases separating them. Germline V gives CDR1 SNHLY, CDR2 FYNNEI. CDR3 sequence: CASRKRGSGETQYF. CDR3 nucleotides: TGTGCCAGCAGGAAGAGAGGGTCTGGGGAGACCCAGTACTTC. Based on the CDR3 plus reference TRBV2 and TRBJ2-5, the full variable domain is EPEVTQTPSHQVTQMGQEVILRCVPISNHLYFYWYRQILGQKVEFLVSFYNNEISEKSEIFDDQFSVERPDGSNFTLKIRSTKLEDSAMYFCASRKRGSGETQYFGPGTRLLVL.

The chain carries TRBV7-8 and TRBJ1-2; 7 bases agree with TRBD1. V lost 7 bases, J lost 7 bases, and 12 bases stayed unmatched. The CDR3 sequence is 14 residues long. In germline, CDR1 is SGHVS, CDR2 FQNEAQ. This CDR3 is CASTKGAEGGGYTF. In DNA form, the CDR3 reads TGTGCCAGCACCAAGGGGGCAGAGGGAGGTGGCTACACCTTC.

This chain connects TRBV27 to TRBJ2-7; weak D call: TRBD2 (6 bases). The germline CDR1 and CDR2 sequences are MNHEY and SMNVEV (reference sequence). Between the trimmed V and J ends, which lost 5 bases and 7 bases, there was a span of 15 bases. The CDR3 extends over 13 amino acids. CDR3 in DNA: TGTGCCAGCAGTCCAAGGGCGGGAAGAGAGCAGTACGTC. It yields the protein CASSPRAGREQYV.

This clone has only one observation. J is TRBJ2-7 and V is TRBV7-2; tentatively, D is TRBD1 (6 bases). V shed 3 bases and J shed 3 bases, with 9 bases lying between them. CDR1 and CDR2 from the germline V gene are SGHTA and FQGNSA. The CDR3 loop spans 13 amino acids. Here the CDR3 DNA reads TGTGCCAGCAGCTTGGGGGCAGGCTACGAGCAGTACTTC. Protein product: CASSLGAGYEQYF.

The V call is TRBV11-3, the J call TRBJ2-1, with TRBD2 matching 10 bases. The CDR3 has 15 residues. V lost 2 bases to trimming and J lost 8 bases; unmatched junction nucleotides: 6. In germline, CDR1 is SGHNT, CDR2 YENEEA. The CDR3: CASSLIAGGGDEQFF. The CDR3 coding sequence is TGTGCCAGCAGCTTAATAGCGGGAGGCGGAGATGAGCAGTTCTTC.

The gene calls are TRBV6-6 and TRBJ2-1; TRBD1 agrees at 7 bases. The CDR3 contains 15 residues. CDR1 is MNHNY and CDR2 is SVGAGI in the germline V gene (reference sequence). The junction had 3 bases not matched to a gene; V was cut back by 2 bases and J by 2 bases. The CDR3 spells CASSYTDRAYNEQFF. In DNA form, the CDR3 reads TGTGCCAGCAGTTACACAGACAGGGCCTACAATGAGCAGTTCTTC.

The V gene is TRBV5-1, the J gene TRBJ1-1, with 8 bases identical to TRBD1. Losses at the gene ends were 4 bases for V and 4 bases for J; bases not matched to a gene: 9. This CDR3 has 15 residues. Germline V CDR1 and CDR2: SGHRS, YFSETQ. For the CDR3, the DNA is TGCGCCAGCAGCGGCGGACAGGGTGGCGGCACTGAAGCTTTCTTT. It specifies CASSGGQGGGTEAFF.

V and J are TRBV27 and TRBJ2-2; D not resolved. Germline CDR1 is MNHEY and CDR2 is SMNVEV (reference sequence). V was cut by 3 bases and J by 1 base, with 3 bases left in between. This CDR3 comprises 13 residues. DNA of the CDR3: TGTGCCAGCAGTTTCTTGAACACCGGGGAGCTGTTTTTT. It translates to CASSFLNTGELFF.

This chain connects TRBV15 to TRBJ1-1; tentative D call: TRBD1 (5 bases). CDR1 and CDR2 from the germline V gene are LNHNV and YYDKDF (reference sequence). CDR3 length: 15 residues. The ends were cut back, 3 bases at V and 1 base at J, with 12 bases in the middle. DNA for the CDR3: TGTGCCACCAGCAGGGGCGGGGCCCAGAACACTGAAGCTTTCTTT. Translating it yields CATSRGGAQNTEAFF.

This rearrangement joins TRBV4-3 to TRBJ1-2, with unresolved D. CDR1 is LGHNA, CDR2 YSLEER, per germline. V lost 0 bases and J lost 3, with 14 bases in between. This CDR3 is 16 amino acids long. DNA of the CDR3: TGCGCCAGCAGCCAAGATCTGAGCCAGGTCTACTATGGCTACACCTTC. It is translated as CASSQDLSQVYYGYTF.

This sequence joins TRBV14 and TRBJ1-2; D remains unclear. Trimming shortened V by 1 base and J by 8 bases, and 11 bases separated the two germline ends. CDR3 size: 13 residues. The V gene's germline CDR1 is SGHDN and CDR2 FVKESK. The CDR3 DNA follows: TGTGCCAGCAGCCAAGCCTCGGGATTCGGCTACACCTTC. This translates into CASSQASGFGYTF.

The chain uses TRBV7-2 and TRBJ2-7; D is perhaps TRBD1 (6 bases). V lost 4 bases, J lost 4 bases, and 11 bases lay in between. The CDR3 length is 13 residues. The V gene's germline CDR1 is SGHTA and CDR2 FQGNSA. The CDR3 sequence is CASSSRTEYEQYV. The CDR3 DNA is TGTGCCAGCAGCTCCCGGACAGAGTACGAGCAGTACGTC.

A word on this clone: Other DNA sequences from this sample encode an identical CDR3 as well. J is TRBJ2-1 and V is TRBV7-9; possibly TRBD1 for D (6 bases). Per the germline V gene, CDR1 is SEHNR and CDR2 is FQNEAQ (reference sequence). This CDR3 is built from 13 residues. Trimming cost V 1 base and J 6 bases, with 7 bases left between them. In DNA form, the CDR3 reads TGTGCCAGCAGCTTAGGGGGGCTCAATGAGCAGTTCTTC. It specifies CASSLGGLNEQFF.

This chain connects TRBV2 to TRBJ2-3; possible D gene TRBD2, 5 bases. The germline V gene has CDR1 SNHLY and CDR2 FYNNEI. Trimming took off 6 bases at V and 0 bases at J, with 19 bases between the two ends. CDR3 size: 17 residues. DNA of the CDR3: TGTGCCAGCAGCATCCCCCCTGGTGGGAGAAGCACAGATACGCAGTATTTT. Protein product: CASSIPPGGRSTDTQYF.

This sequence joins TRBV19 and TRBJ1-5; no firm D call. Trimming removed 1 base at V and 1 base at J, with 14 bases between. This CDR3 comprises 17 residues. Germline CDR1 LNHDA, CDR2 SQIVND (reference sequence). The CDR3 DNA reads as TGTGCCAGTAGTATAGGACTTTCCCGGGAGAGCAATCAGCCCCAGCATTTT. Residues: CASSIGLSRESNQPQHF.

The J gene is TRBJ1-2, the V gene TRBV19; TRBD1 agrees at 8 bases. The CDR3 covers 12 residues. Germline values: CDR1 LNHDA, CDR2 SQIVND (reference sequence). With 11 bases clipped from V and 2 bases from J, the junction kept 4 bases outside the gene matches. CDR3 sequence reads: CAARTGNYGYTF. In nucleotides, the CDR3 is TGTGCCGCCCGGACAGGGAACTATGGCTACACCTTC.

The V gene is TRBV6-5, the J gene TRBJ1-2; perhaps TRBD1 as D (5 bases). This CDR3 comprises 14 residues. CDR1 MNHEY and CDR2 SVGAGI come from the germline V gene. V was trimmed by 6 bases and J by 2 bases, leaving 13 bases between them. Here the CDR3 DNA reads TGTGCCAGCAGGCGGGACGGGAAGAACTATGGCTACACCTTC. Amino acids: CASRRDGKNYGYTF.

The CDR3 DNA reads as TGTGCCAGCAGCACCCCGACAGCGACGAACACTGAAGCTTTCTTT. Its translation is CASSTPTATNTEAFF. V is TRBV6-1 and J is TRBJ1-1, with D possibly being TRBD1 (5 bases). CDR3 length: 15 amino acids. Germline V lookup: CDR1 MNHNS, CDR2 SASEGT. The ends were cut back, 6 bases at V and 1 base at J, with 15 bases in the middle.

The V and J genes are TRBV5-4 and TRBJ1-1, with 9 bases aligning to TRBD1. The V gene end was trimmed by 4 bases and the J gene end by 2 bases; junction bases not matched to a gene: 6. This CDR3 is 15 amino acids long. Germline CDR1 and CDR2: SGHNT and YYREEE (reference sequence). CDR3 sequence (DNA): TGTGCCAGCAGCACATGGGACAGGGCTAACACTGAAGCTTTCTTT. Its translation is CASSTWDRANTEAFF.

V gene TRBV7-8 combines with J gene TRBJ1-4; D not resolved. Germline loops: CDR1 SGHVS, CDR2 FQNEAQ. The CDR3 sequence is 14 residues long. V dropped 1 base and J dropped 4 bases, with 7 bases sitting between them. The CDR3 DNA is TGTGCCAGCAGCTTAGTACAATTTAATGAAAAACTGTTTTTT. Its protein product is CASSLVQFNEKLFF.

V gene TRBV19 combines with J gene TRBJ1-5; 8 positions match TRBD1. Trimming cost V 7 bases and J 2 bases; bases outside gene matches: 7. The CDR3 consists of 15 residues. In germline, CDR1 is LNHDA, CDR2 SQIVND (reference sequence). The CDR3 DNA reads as TGTGCCAGTACAACAGGGGGGGGAGGCAATCAGCCCCAGCATTTT. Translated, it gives CASTTGGGGNQPQHF.

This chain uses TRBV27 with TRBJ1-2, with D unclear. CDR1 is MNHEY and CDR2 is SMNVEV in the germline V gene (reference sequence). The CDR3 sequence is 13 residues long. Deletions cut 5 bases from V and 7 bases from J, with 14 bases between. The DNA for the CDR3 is TGTGCCAGCAGTCGATCGAGCTCGGGTGGCTACACCTTC. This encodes CASSRSSSGGYTF.

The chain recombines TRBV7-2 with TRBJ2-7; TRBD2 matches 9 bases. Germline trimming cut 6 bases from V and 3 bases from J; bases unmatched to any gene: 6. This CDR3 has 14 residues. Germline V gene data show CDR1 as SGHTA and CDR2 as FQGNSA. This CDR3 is CASRKNSGSYEQYV. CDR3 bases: TGTGCCAGCAGAAAGAATAGCGGGAGCTACGAGCAGTACGTC.

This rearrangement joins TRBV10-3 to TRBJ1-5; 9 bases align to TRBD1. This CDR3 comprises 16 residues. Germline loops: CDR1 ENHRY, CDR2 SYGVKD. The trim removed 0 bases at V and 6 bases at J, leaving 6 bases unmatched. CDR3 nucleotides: TGTGCCATCAGTGAGTCCGAGGGACAGGGCGGTCAGCCCCAGCATTTT. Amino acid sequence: CAISESEGQGGQPQHF.

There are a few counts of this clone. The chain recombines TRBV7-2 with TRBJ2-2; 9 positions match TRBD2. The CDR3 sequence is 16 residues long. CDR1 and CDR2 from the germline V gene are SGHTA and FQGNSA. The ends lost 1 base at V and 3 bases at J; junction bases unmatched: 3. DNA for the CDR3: TGTGCCAGCAGCTTAGTTGCGGGAGGGGACACCGGGGAGCTGTTTTTT. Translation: CASSLVAGGDTGELFF.

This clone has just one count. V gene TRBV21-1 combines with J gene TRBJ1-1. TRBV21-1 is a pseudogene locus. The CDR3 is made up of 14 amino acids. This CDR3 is CASSEARGKAEAFF. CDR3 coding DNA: TGTGCCAGCAGTGAAGCCCGAGGGAAGGCTGAAGCTTTCTTT.

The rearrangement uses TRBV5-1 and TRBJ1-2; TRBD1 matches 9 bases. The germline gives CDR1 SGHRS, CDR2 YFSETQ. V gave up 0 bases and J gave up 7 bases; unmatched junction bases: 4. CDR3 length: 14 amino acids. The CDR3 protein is CASSLAGTGSGYTF. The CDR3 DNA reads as TGCGCCAGCAGCTTGGCCGGGACAGGGAGTGGCTACACCTTC. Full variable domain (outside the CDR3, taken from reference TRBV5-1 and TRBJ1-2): KAGVTQTPRYLIKTRGQQVTLSCSPISGHRSVSWYQQTPGQGLQFLFEYFSETQRNKGNFPGRFSGRQFSNSRSEMNVSTLELGDSALYLCASSLAGTGSGYTFGSGTRLTVV.

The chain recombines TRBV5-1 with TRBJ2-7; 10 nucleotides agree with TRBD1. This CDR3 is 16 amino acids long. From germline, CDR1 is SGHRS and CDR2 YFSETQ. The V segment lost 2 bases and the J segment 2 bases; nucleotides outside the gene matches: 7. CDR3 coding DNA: TGCGCCAGCAGCTTCAGCTCCGGGACAGGGGCCTACGAGCAGTACTTC. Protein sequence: CASSFSSGTGAYEQYF.

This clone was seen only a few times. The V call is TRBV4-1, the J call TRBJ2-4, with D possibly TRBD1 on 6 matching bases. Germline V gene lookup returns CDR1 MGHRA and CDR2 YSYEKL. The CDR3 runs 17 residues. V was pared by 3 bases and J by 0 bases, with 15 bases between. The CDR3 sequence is CASSHPTGIQAKNIQYF. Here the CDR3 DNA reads TGCGCCAGCAGCCACCCCACAGGGATACAAGCCAAAAACATTCAGTACTTC.